This T cell receptor beta chain was observed in a study (dated by TCRdb to 2022 to 2024). About this clone itself: Its antigen remains unidentified. No per-base quality is available; no much larger clone lies one base away.

General findings and caveats noted by the study authors: Further investigation, including longitudinal sampling and assessment of a control group, is stated by the authors to be required.

PBMCs were isolated from peripheral blood, and genomic DNA from unsorted PBMCs was used for TCR beta sequencing. The CDR3 runs 13 amino acids, cysteine and phenylalanine included. Left in the record is the CDR3 DNA by itself, 39 bases read in frame from the first base. V was cut back by 3 bases and J by 3 bases, leaving a gap of 9 bases between them. Based on the germline V gene (reference sequence), the CDR1 and CDR2 sequences are DFQATT and SNEGSKA. TCR beta chain repertoires were profiled by survey-level sequencing on the immunoSEQ platform. In the original analysis: Repertoire diversity was measured with the inverse Simpson index, and CDR3 amino acid length spectratypes and V-J pairing frequencies were compared. To annotate clonotypes specific to SARS-CoV-2, CMV, influenza A and EBV, TCR beta CDR3 sequences were compared against VDJdb. TCRdb mirrors the immuneACCESS table, restricted to in-frame sequences. Some clones are absent from its copies; in checked studies, under half trace to an unresolved V gene, and the reason for the others is unknown. V, J and clone size derive from that table, while D and trimming were established from the DNA sequence. This sample lists around 50,000 clones; roughly 93% were detected once. Roughly 10% of the sample lies in the top ten.

The source material was PBMCs. This clonotype originated in a middle-aged man with rheumatoid arthritis. The V and J genes are TRBV20-1 and TRBJ1-3, with TRBD1 tentatively as D gene (5 bases match). The DNA is as follows: TGCAGTGCTAGTTGGGGGGTTGGAAACACCATATATTTT. Its product reads: CSASWGVGNTIYF.